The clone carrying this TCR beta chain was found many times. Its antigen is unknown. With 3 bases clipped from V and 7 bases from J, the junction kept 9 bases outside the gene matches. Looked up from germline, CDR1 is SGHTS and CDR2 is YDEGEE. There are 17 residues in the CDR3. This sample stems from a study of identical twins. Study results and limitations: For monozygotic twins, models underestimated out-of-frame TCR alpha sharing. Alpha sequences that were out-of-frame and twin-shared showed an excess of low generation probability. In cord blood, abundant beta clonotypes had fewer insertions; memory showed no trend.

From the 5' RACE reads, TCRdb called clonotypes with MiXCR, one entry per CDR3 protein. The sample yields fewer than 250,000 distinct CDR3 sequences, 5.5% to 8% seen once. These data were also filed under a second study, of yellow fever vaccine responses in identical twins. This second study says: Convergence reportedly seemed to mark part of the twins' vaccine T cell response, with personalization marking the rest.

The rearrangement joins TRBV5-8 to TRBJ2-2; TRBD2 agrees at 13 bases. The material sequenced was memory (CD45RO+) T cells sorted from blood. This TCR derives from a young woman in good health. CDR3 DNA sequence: TGTGCCAGCAGCTCCGGACTAGCGGGAGTGGTCGGCGGGGAGCTGTTTTTT. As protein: CASSSGLAGVVGGELFF.